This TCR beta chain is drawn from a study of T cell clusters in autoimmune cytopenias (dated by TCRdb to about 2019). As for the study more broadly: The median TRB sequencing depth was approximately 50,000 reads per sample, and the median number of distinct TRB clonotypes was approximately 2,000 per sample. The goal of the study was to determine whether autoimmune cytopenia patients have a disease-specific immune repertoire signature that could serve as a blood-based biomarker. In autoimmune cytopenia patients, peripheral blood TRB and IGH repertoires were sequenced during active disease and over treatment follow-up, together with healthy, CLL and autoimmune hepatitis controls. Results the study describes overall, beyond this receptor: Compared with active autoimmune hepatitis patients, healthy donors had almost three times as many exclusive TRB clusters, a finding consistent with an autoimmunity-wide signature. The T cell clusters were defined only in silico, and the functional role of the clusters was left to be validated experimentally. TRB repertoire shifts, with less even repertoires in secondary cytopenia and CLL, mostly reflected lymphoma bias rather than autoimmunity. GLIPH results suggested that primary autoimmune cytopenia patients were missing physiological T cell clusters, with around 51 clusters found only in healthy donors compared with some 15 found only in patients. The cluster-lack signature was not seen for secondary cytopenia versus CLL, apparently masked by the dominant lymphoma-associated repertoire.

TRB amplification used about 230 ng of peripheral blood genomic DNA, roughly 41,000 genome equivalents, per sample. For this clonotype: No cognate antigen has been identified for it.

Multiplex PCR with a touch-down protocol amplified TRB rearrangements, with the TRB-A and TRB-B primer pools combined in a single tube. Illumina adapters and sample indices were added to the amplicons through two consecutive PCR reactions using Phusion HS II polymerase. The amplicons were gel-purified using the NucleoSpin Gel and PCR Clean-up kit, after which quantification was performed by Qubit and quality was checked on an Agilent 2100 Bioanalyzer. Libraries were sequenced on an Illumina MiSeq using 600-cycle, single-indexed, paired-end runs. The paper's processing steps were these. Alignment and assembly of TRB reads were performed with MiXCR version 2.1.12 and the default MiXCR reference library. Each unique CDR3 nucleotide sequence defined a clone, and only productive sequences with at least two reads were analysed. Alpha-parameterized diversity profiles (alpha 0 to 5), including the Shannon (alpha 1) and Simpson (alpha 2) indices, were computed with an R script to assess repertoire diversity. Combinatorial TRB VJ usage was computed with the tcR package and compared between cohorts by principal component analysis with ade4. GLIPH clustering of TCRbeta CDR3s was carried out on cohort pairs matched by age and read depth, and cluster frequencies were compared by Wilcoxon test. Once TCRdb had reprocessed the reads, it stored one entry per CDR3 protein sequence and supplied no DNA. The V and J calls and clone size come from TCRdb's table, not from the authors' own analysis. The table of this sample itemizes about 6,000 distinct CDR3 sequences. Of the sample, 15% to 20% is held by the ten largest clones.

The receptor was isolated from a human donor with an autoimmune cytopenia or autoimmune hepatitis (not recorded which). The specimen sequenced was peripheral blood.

The CDR3 protein is CASSYSSGEGQFF. The V and J genes are TRBV6-6 and TRBJ2-1. For CDR1 and CDR2, the germline V gene (reference sequence) lists MNHNY and SVGAGI. Including the terminal cysteine and phenylalanine, the CDR3 comprises 13 residues. No DNA is listed.